The sequence of this T cell receptor (beta chain) was determined in a study of blood T cell repertoires in COVID-19. Whole-study context: Italy, Spain and the United States were the sources of the convalescent and acute COVID-19 samples. The cDNA or gDNA used as material had been derived from T cells, B-cell-depleted T cells, or PBMCs.

Per the original data handling: Quantification of nucleated cells was approximated via reference gene primer amplification. Produced via immunoSEQ multiplex PCR; TCRdb's table is partial and in-frame only. For V, J and clone size, that table is used; D and trimming come from the DNA. The sample carries about 220,000 clones, 75% to 85% recorded once. Material: peripheral blood. This clonotype originated in a man aged 45 to 65 with active or convalescent COVID-19.

The CDR3 sequence is CAISSSPGQGIYEQYF. The CDR3, as DNA: TGTGCCATCAGCTCCTCACCGGGACAGGGTATCTACGAGCAGTACTTC. The chain carries TRBV10-3 and TRBJ2-7; TRBD1 matches at 9 bases. V lost 6 bases to trimming and J lost 3 bases; unmatched junction nucleotides: 12. CDR1 and CDR2 from the germline V gene are ENHRY and SYGVKD. The CDR3 extends over 16 amino acids.